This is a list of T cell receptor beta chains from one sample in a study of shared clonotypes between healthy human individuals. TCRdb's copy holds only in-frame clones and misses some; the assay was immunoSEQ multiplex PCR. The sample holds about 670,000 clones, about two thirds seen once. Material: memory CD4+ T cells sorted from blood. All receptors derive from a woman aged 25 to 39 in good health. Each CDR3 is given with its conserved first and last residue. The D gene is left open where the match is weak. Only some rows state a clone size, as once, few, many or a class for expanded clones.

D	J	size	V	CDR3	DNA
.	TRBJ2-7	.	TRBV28	CASSLDYRENSYEQYF	TGTGCCAGCAGTTTGGACTACAGGGAGAACTCCTACGAGCAGTACTTC
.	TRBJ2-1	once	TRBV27	CASSLFPSVYYNEQFF	TGTGCCAGCAGTTTATTTCCTAGCGTCTACTACAATGAGCAGTTCTTC
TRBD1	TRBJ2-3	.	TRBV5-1	CASSYGTVGDTQYF	TGCGCCAGCAGCTACGGGACAGTCGGAGATACGCAGTATTTT
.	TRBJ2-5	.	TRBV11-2	CASSLSRGAGETQYF	TGTGCCAGCAGCTTATCTCGGGGGGCAGGGGAGACCCAGTACTTC
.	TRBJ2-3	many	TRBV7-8	CASSSPGHYGTDTQYF	TGTGCCAGCAGCTCGCCGGGACACTATGGTACAGATACGCAGTATTTT
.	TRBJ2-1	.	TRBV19	CASSLLEMYNEQFF	TGTGCCAGTAGTCTATTAGAAATGTACAATGAGCAGTTCTTC
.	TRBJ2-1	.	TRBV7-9	CASSFRGASFNEQFF	TGTGCCAGCAGCTTCCGCGGGGCTAGTTTCAATGAGCAGTTCTTC
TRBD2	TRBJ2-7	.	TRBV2	CASSVGLAGTYEQYF	TGTGCCAGCAGTGTCGGACTAGCGGGGACCTACGAGCAGTACTTC
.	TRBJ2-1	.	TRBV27	CASSPHDRYNEQFF	TGTGCCAGCAGTCCACACGACAGATACAATGAGCAGTTCTTC
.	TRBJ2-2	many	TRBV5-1	CASLPGTNTGELFF	TGCGCCAGCTTGCCTGGGACGAACACCGGGGAGCTGTTTTTT